The clone carrying this T cell receptor (beta chain) has ten or more counts. In germline, CDR1 is SGHVS, CDR2 FQNEAQ. The V end was cut by 6 bases, the J end by 6 bases, with 14 bases between. The CDR3 is 13 residues long. Synthesis of cDNA used 5'RACE (with 10-nucleotide random UMIs). TCRdb fed the 5' RACE reads into MiXCR, producing one record per CDR3 protein. The sample comprises 50,000 to 60,000 distinct CDR3 sequences, 2% to 3% of which are singletons, and approximately 3% rests with the top ten. This entry is derived from a study of neurological immune-mediated disorders. V usage is TRBV7-8 and J usage is TRBJ2-5; D unclear. The sample consisted of PBMCs. The clonotype was recovered from a man aged 45 to 65 with multiple sclerosis. The CDR3 is CASSPTLYQTQYF. The CDR3 region has the DNA TGTGCCAGCAGTCCTACTCTTTATCAGACCCAGTACTTC.